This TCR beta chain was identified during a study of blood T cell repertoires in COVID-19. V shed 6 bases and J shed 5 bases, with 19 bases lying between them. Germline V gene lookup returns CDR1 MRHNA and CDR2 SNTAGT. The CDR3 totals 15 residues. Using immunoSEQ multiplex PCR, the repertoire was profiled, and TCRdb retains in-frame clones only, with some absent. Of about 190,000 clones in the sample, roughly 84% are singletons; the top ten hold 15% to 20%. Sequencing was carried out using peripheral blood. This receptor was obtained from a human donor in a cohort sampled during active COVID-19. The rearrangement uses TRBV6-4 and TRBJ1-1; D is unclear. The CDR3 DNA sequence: TGTGCCAGCAGGCCTCCGGGCTCGAGGAGGACTGAAGCTTTCTTT. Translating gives CASRPPGSRRTEAFF.